This T cell receptor (beta chain) derives from a study of T cells in Graves' hyperthyroidism and ophthalmopathy. From germline, CDR1 is MNHEY and CDR2 SMNVEV (reference sequence). This CDR3 comprises 13 residues. V lost 7 bases and J lost 0; bases outside the gene matches: 3. Authors of the study amplified TCR beta CDR3 regions from RNA transcripts. TCR CDR3 regions were first amplified by RT-PCR with HTBI primers. MiXCR was run by TCRdb on the multiplex PCR reads, yielding one entry per CDR3 protein. The sample carries roughly 570,000 distinct CDR3 sequences, around 14% recorded once. Using around 10 ml of fresh peripheral blood, PBMCs were prepared.

What was sequenced was blood. The rearrangement uses TRBV27 and TRBJ2-7; 7 positions match TRBD1. The clonotype originates from a woman aged 25-40 years with Graves' hyperthyroidism. The CDR3 nucleotides are TGTGCCAGCACTCAGGGGGACTCCTACGAGCAGTACTTC. Protein product: CASTQGDSYEQYF.